The entry that follows covers one T cell receptor (beta chain) sequence. This sample was included in a study of blood T cell repertoires in COVID-19. Whole-study context: There were acute and convalescent COVID-19 samples, and they came from the United States, Italy and Spain. PBMCs, B-cell-depleted T cells, or T cells were the source of the cDNA or gDNA that made up the material.

The CDR3 is 15 residues long. V lost 5 bases and J lost 4; bases outside the gene matches: 3. The germline CDR1 and CDR2 sequences are MNHEY and SVGEGT. Original methodology: Quantification of nucleated cells was approximated via reference gene primer amplification. Method: immunoSEQ multiplex PCR; TCRdb's copy keeps in-frame clones and lacks some. That table gives V, J and clone size, and the DNA gave D and trimming. Found here are tens of thousands of clones, roughly 87% of them singletons; the top ten hold approximately 18%. The chain is built from TRBV6-2 or TRBV6-3 and TRBJ2-1; 12 nucleotides align to TRBD2. The clonotype comes from a human donor in a cohort sampled during active COVID-19. Sequencing was carried out using peripheral blood. CDR3 bases: TGTGCCAGCAGTCTCGGACTAGCGGGATACAATGAGCAGTTCTTC. Encoded protein: CASSLGLAGYNEQFF.